Listed here are 27 T cell receptor beta chains from one sample, sequenced in a study of radiotherapy plus CTLA-4 blockade in lung cancer. Some clones are missing from TCRdb's copy, which holds only in-frame ones; the method was immunoSEQ multiplex PCR. The repertoire holds tens of thousands of clones, roughly two thirds seen once, with about 11% in the top ten. The sequencing used peripheral blood, collected from a patient treated with radiotherapy plus ipilimumab. Receptors were obtained from a human donor with non-small cell lung cancer who had stable disease on radiotherapy plus ipilimumab.

The chain links TRBV5-5 to TRBJ2-7, with D unclear. The CDR3 spans 15 residues. Germline loops: CDR1 SGHKS, CDR2 YYEKEE (reference sequence). Trimming cost V 4 bases and J 7 bases, with 21 bases left between them. The CDR3 region is CASSRRILSVFEQYF. The CDR3 bases are TGTGCCAGCAGCCGCAGGATCCTGTCGGTATTTGAGCAGTACTTC.

The rearrangement uses TRBV10-1 and TRBJ2-3; 7 bases line up with TRBD2. Losses at the gene ends were 2 bases for V and 1 base for J; bases not matched to a gene: 6. This CDR3 has 16 amino acids. Germline V lookup: CDR1 WNHNN, CDR2 SYGVQD (reference sequence). CDR3 nucleotides: TGCGCCAGCAGTGAGCAACGGGGGGACGGCACAGATACGCAGTATTTT. As protein: CASSEQRGDGTDTQYF.

The chain recombines TRBV7-9 with TRBJ2-3; 7 nucleotides agree with TRBD1. CDR1 is SEHNR and CDR2 is FQNEAQ in the germline V gene (reference sequence). V dropped 2 bases and J dropped 10; count of bases not matched to a gene: 12. The CDR3 consists of 15 residues. In nucleotides, the CDR3 is TGTGCCAGCAGCTTACCAACCTCGGGACAGATGGCGCAGTATTTT. Encoded protein: CASSLPTSGQMAQYF.

The sample holds one count of this clone. The rearrangement links TRBV19 to TRBJ1-4, with D possibly being TRBD1 (6 bases). Germline V gene data show CDR1 as LNHDA and CDR2 as SQIVND (reference sequence). This CDR3 region has 14 residues. The germline V and J ends were trimmed by 5 bases and 4 bases, with 11 bases remaining between them. CDR3 amino acids: CASSGTRGNEKLFF. CDR3 DNA sequence: TGTGCCAGTAGTGGGACCAGGGGTAATGAAAAACTGTTTTTT.

The chain carries TRBV4-1 and TRBJ2-1, with 8 bases fitting TRBD1. V trimming: 2 bases; J trimming: 4 bases; junction bases outside the gene matches: 10. The CDR3 length is 17 residues. In germline, CDR1 is MGHRA, CDR2 YSYEKL. CDR3 coding DNA: TGCGCCAGCAGCCAATCCAGGGGGCACCAAACGTACAATGAGCAGTTCTTC. Protein sequence: CASSQSRGHQTYNEQFF.

The rearrangement uses TRBV11-3 and TRBJ2-2; tentative D call: TRBD1 (6 bases). V was pared by 6 bases and J by 3 bases, with 20 bases between. CDR3 length equals 17 residues. Germline V gene lookup returns CDR1 SGHNT and CDR2 YENEEA. CDR3 sequence: CASRSTGQGADTGELFF. CDR3 in DNA: TGTGCCAGCAGGTCGACAGGTCAGGGTGCTGACACCGGGGAGCTGTTTTTT.

This chain uses TRBV25-1 with TRBJ1-2; 11 bases align to TRBD1. V dropped 5 bases and J dropped 3; count of bases not matched to a gene: 5. This CDR3 contains 15 residues. Germline CDR1 MGHDK, CDR2 SYGVNS. The CDR3 reads CASSKGTGGHYGYTF. CDR3 nucleotide sequence: TGTGCCAGCAGTAAAGGGACAGGGGGTCACTATGGCTACACCTTC.

Only one count was recorded for this clone. This chain uses TRBV5-1 with TRBJ1-5; 7 nucleotides align to TRBD1. The CDR3 runs 14 residues. Unmatched junction bases numbered 8, after V lost 4 bases and J lost 7 bases. Germline lookup yields CDR1 SGHRS and CDR2 YFSETQ. CDR3 DNA sequence: TGCGCCAGCAGCCTAGGGGGCGATGGACAGCCCCAGCATTTT. Encoded protein: CASSLGGDGQPQHF.

The J gene is TRBJ1-2, the V gene TRBV11-1, with D possibly TRBD1 on 5 matching bases. Germline V lookup: CDR1 SGHAT, CDR2 FQDESV (reference sequence). Trimming cost V 5 bases and J 5 bases, with 18 bases left between them. The CDR3 covers 15 residues. The CDR3 sequence: CASSPSGWGPYGYTF. DNA for the CDR3: TGTGCCAGCAGCCCCTCCGGTTGGGGCCCATATGGCTACACCTTC. Looking up the rest from reference TRBV11-1 and TRBJ1-2 gives the full variable domain: EAEVAQSPRYKITEKSQAVAFWCDPISGHATLYWYRQILGQGPELLVQFQDESVVDDSQLPKDRFSAERLKGVDSTLKIQPAELGDSAMYLCASSPSGWGPYGYTFGSGTRLTVV.

This clone was recorded only once. J is TRBJ2-1 and V is TRBV29-1; TRBD1 aligns across 7 bases. The CDR3 covers 14 residues. The junction had 15 bases not matched to a gene; V was cut back by 6 bases and J by 10 bases. Germline CDR1 and CDR2: SQVTM and ANQGSEA. Here the CDR3 DNA reads TGCAGCGTAGAAAGGCCCGGGACAGTTTCCGAGCAGTTCTTC. Translation: CSVERPGTVSEQFF.

This rearrangement joins TRBV6-1 to TRBJ1-6; TRBD1 matches at 9 bases. Germline CDR1 MNHNS, CDR2 SASEGT. The CDR3 length is 14 residues. Unmatched junction bases numbered 8, after V lost 4 bases and J lost 13 bases. CDR3 protein: CASSVTGTGKPLHF. CDR3 in DNA: TGTGCCAGCAGTGTGACTGGGACAGGGAAGCCCCTCCACTTT.

The rearrangement links TRBV30 to TRBJ1-2; 8 bases fit TRBD1. Germline trimming cut 1 base from V and 5 bases from J; bases unmatched to any gene: 6. Germline V CDR1 and CDR2: GTSNPN, SVGIG (reference sequence). The CDR3 extends over 14 amino acids. CDR3: CAWSGYRGLYGYTF. CDR3 DNA: TGTGCCTGGAGTGGATACAGGGGGTTGTATGGCTACACCTTC. Supplemented by reference TRBV30 and TRBJ1-2, the full variable domain reads SQTIHQWPATLVQPVGSPLSLECTVEGTSNPNLYWYRQAAGRGLQLLFYSVGIGQISSEVPQNLSASRPQDRQFILSSKKLLLSDSGFYLCAWSGYRGLYGYTFGSGTRLTVV.

V gene TRBV6-6 combines with J gene TRBJ1-6, with D perhaps TRBD1 (5 bases). CDR3 size: 15 residues. Trimming cost V 6 bases and J 5 bases, with 14 bases left between them. Germline V CDR1 and CDR2: MNHNY, SVGAGI (reference sequence). In DNA form, the CDR3 reads TGTGCCAGCAGAAAGCGGGACCCCAATAATTCACCCCTCCACTTT. Protein: CASRKRDPNNSPLHF.

This rearrangement joins TRBV6-1 to TRBJ2-3, with TRBD2 as a possible D gene (6 bases). The CDR3 is 16 residues long. Germline-derived CDR1 and CDR2 are MNHNS and SASEGT. Trimming shortened V by 3 bases and J by 1 base, and 14 bases separated the two germline ends. The CDR3 DNA is TGTGCCAGCAGTGATGCCGGGGGAGGTCGCACAGATACGCAGTATTTT. Encoded protein: CASSDAGGGRTDTQYF.

The genes are TRBV5-5 and TRBJ1-1; possible D gene TRBD1, 6 bases. Germline CDR1 and CDR2: SGHKS and YYEKEE (reference sequence). V lost 4 bases and J lost 0, with 10 bases in between. The CDR3 loop spans 14 amino acids. CDR3 nucleotide sequence: TGTGCCAGCAGCCAGGACAGCCTGAACACTGAAGCTTTCTTT. This translates into CASSQDSLNTEAFF.

V is TRBV18 and J is TRBJ1-4; 7 nucleotides agree with TRBD1. The J segment lost 6 bases and the V segment lost 3 bases, leaving 7 bases of the junction unmatched. This CDR3 comprises 15 residues. CDR1 is KGHSH and CDR2 is LQKENI in the germline V gene. The CDR3 loop reads CASSPRQGLDEKLFF. The DNA for the CDR3 is TGTGCCAGCTCACCTCGACAGGGTTTAGATGAAAAACTGTTTTTT.

This clone was detected once. V gene TRBV18 combines with J gene TRBJ2-1, with 9 nucleotides matching TRBD1. The germline V gene has CDR1 KGHSH and CDR2 LQKENI. The CDR3 length is 16 residues. V gave up 1 base and J gave up 9 bases; unmatched junction bases: 10. CDR3 loop: CASSPQMRQGDSEQFF. CDR3 DNA sequence: TGTGCCAGCTCACCACAAATGCGACAGGGGGATTCTGAGCAGTTCTTC.

V usage is TRBV11-3 and J usage is TRBJ2-1; maybe TRBD1 (6 bases). CDR1 and CDR2 (germline): SGHNT, YENEEA. CDR3 length equals 14 residues. V was cut by 6 bases and J by 7 bases, with 16 bases left in between. As DNA, the CDR3 is TGTGCCAGCAGTAAGGACAGCGTCGGGAATGAGCAGTTCTTC. It codes for CASSKDSVGNEQFF.

This clone was found a few times. V gene TRBV7-9 combines with J gene TRBJ1-1; no firm D call. Germline-derived CDR1 and CDR2 are SEHNR and FQNEAQ (reference sequence). V lost 1 base to trimming and J lost 1 base, with 10 bases between them. The length of the CDR3 is 15 residues. The CDR3 DNA sequence: TGTGCCAGCAGCTTAGATGGTGAGGAGAACACTGAAGCTTTCTTT. Translation gives CASSLDGEENTEAFF.

There are a few counts of this clone. The CDR3 protein is CASRPQVGNYGYTF. The DNA of the CDR3 is TGTGCCAGCAGGCCACAGGTGGGGAACTATGGCTACACCTTC. The rearrangement uses TRBV6-4 and TRBJ1-2, with D possibly being TRBD1 (5 bases). V was clipped by 6 bases and J by 2 bases, with 13 bases between them. The V gene's germline CDR1 is MRHNA and CDR2 SNTAGT. The CDR3 spans 14 residues.

This chain connects TRBV13 to TRBJ2-7; the match to TRBD1 covers 7 bases. With V trimmed by 5 bases and J by 2 bases, 3 bases remained unmatched. The CDR3 loop spans 13 amino acids. Looked up from germline, CDR1 is PRHDT and CDR2 is FYEKMQ (reference sequence). The CDR3 sequence: CASSVDRAYEQYF. CDR3 nucleotide sequence: TGTGCCAGCAGCGTCGACAGGGCCTACGAGCAGTACTTC. Combining the CDR3 with reference TRBV13 and TRBJ2-7 gives the whole variable domain AAGVIQSPRHLIKEKRETATLKCYPIPRHDTVYWYQQGPGQDPQFLISFYEKMQSDKGSIPDRFSAQQFSDYHSELNMSSLELGDSALYFCASSVDRAYEQYFGPGTRLTVT.

This clone was seen only once. The gene calls are TRBV11-1 and TRBJ2-1; TRBD2 might be the D (6 bases). CDR1 is SGHAT and CDR2 is FQDESV in the germline V gene (reference sequence). V gave up 5 bases and J gave up 1 base, with 15 bases separating them. This CDR3 is built from 16 residues. The DNA for the CDR3 is TGTGCCAGCAGCCCAAGCGGGCATCGATCCTACAATGAGCAGTTCTTC. Translation: CASSPSGHRSYNEQFF.

The chain joins TRBV2 to TRBJ1-5; D might be TRBD1 (5 bases). Trimming shortened V by 5 bases and J by 0 bases, and 11 bases separated the two germline ends. Germline V CDR1 and CDR2: SNHLY, FYNNEI. CDR3 size: 15 residues. CDR3 in DNA: TGTGCCAGCAGTCCCAGGGCCCATAGCAATCAGCCCCAGCATTTT. This sequence encodes CASSPRAHSNQPQHF.

This clone showed up many times. The chain recombines TRBV6-1 with TRBJ2-7; no clear D gene. The CDR3 runs 15 residues. Deletions cut 4 bases from V and 1 base from J, with 14 bases between. Per germline, CDR1 MNHNS and CDR2 SASEGT. CDR3 in amino acids: CASSARSTVSYEQYF. CDR3 sequence (DNA): TGTGCCAGCAGTGCCCGGTCGACTGTTTCCTACGAGCAGTACTTC.

The V call is TRBV11-2, the J call TRBJ1-1; D ambiguous. V was pared by 4 bases and J by 10 bases, with 13 bases between. The CDR3 runs 12 residues. Per germline, CDR1 SGHAT and CDR2 FQNNGV. DNA of the CDR3: TGTGCCAGCAGCTCCGGGAGTCATAGAGCTTTCTTT. Protein: CASSSGSHRAFF.

The chain combines TRBV7-2 with TRBJ2-3, with TRBD1 matching over 9 bases. The trim removed 5 bases at V and 4 bases at J, leaving 4 bases unmatched. The CDR3 is made up of 14 amino acids. Germline CDR1 SGHTA, CDR2 FQGNSA. CDR3 nucleotides: TGTGCCAGCAGCAACGGACAGGGGCCAGATACGCAGTATTTT. It specifies CASSNGQGPDTQYF. Looking up the rest from reference TRBV7-2 and TRBJ2-3 gives the full variable domain: GAGVSQSPSNKVTEKGKDVELRCDPISGHTALYWYRQSLGQGLEFLIYFQGNSAPDKSGLPSDRFSAERTGGSVSTLTIQRTQQEDSAVYLCASSNGQGPDTQYFGPGTRLTVL.

The chain recombines TRBV7-6 with TRBJ2-3; tentatively, D is TRBD2 (6 bases). The V end was cut by 5 bases, the J end by 0 bases, with 12 bases between. The CDR3 consists of 15 residues. The germline CDR1 and CDR2 sequences are SGHVS and FNYEAQ. The CDR3 sequence is CASSAGSTSTDTQYF. The CDR3 DNA is TGTGCCAGCAGCGCGGGGTCCACCAGCACAGATACGCAGTATTTT.